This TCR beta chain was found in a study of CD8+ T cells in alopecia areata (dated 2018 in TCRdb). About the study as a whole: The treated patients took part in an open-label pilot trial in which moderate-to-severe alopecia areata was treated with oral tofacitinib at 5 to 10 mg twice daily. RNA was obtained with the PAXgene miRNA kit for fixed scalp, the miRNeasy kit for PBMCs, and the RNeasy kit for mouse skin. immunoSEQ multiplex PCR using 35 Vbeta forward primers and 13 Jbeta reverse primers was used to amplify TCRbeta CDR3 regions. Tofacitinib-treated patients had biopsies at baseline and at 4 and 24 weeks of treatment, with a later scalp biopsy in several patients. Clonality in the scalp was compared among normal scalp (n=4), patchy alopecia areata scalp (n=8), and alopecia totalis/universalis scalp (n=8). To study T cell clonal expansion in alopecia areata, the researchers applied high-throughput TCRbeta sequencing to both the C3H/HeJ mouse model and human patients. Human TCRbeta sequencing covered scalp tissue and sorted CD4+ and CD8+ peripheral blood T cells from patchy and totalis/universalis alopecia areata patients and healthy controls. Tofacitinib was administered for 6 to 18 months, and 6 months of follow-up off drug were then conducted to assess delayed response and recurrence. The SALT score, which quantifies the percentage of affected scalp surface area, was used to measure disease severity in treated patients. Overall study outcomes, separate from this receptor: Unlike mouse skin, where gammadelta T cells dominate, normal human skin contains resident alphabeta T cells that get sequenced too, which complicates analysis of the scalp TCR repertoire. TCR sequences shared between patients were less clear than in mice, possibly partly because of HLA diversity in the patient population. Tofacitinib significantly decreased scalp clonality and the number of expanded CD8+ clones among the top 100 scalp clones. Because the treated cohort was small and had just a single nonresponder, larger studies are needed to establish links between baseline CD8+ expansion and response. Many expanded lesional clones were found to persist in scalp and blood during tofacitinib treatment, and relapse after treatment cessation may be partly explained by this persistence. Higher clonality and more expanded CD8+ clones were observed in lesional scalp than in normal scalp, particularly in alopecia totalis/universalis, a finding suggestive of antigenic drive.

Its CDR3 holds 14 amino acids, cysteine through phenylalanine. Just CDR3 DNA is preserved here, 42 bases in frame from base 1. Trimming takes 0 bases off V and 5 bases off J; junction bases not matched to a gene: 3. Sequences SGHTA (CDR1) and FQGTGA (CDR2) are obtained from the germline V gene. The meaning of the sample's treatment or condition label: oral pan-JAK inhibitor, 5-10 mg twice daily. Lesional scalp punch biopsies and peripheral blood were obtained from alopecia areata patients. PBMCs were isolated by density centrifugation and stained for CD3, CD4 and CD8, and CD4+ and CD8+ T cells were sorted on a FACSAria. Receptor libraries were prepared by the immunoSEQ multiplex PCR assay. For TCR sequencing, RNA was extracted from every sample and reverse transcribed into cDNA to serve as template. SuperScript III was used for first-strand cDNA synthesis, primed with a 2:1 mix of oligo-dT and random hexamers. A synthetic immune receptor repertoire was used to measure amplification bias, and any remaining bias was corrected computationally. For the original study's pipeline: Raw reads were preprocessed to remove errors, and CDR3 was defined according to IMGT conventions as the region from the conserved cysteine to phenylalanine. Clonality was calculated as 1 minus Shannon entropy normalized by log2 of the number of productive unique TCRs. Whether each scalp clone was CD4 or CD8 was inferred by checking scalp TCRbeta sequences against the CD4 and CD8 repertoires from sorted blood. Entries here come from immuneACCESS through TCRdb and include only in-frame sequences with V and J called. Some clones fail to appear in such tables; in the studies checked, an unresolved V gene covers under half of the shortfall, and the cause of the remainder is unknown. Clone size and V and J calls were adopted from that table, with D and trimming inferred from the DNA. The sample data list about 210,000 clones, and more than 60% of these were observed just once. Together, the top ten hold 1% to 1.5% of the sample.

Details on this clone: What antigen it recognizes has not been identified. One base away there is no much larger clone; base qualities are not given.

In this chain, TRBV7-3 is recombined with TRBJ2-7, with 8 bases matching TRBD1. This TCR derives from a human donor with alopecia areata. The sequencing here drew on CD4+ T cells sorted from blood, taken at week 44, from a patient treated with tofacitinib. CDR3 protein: CASSLTGTGDEQYF. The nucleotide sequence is TGTGCCAGCAGCTTAACAGGGACAGGCGACGAGCAGTACTTC.